The sample holds one count of the clone carrying this T cell receptor (beta chain). The data derive from a study of blood T cell repertoires in COVID-19. V lost 1 base, J lost 9 bases, and 9 bases stayed unmatched. CDR1 LNHDA and CDR2 SQIVND come from the germline V gene (reference sequence). CDR3 length: 16 amino acids. The repertoire was sequenced with immunoSEQ multiplex PCR; TCRdb's copy has only in-frame clones and lacks some. This sample yields 110,000 to 150,000 clones, of which under 80% are seen a single time; roughly 4.2% belongs to the top ten. The V call is TRBV19, the J call TRBJ2-1; TRBD2 matches 10 bases. The specimen sequenced was peripheral blood. The sequence was collected from a man in his fifties or sixties with acute or convalescent COVID-19. CDR3 sequence reads: CASSIGPGLAWTEQFF. CDR3 nucleotides: TGTGCCAGTAGTATAGGACCGGGACTAGCGTGGACTGAGCAGTTCTTC.